This is a list of T cell receptor beta chains from one sample in a study of blood T cell repertoires in COVID-19. TCRdb keeps only in-frame clones here, not all; method: immunoSEQ multiplex PCR. Counted here are approximately 55,000 clones, about nine tenths occurring once; the ten biggest clones make up roughly 6.4%. The specimen was peripheral blood. Receptors originate from a man aged 40-49 years with acute or convalescent COVID-19. CDR3s include the opening cysteine and the closing phenylalanine or tryptophan. Each record gives: clone size, D gene, V gene, J gene, CDR3 protein, CDR3 DNA. The D gene is left open where the match is weak. Rows give clone size only sometimes, using once, few, many, or a class for an expanded clone.

NA,NA,TRBV7-2,TRBJ2-4,CASSRSLAKNIQYF,TGTGCCAGCAGCCGTAGCCTAGCCAAAAACATTCAGTACTTC
NA,TRBD1,TRBV7-2,TRBJ2-7,CASSLRDRGYEQYF,TGTGCCAGCAGCCTTCGGGACAGGGGCTACGAGCAGTACTTC
NA,TRBD2,TRBV5-4,TRBJ2-5,CASSQGLAGEETQYF,TGTGCCAGCAGCCAGGGACTAGCGGGAGAGGAGACCCAGTACTTC
NA,TRBD2,TRBV5-8,TRBJ2-4,CANTFSGLDLKAKNIQYF,TGTGCCAACACATTTAGCGGGCTAGACCTTAAAGCCAAAAACATTCAGTACTTC
NA,NA,TRBV7-2,TRBJ2-1,CASSLVQGAGNEQFF,TGTGCCAGCAGCTTAGTACAGGGCGCCGGGAATGAGCAGTTCTTC
NA,TRBD1,TRBV5-1,TRBJ1-6,CASSSRDSYNSPLHF,TGCGCCAGCAGCTCAAGGGACAGCTATAATTCACCCCTCCACTTT
once,TRBD2,TRBV11-3,TRBJ2-7,CASSLVGPSGRLPAYEQYF,TGTGCCAGCAGCTTAGTAGGACCTAGCGGGAGGCTTCCGGCGTACGAGCAGTACTTC
NA,TRBD2,TRBV27,TRBJ2-7,CASSPGLAEGYEQYF,TGTGCCAGCAGTCCCGGACTAGCGGAGGGATACGAGCAGTACTTC
NA,TRBD1,TRBV7-2,TRBJ1-2,CASSPGQIYGYTF,TGTGCCAGCAGCCCGGGACAGATCTATGGCTACACCTTC
NA,NA,TRBV12-5,TRBJ2-1,CASGLRGSSYNEQFF,TGTGCTAGTGGTTTGCGAGGGAGCTCCTACAATGAGCAGTTCTTC
NA,TRBD1,TRBV6-6,TRBJ1-1,CASSNGTAKAFF,TGTGCCAGCAGTAACGGGACAGCTAAAGCTTTCTTT
NA,NA,TRBV29-1,TRBJ2-6,CSVGPGANVLTF,TGCAGCGTTGGGCCCGGGGCCAACGTCCTGACTTTC
NA,NA,TRBV6-5,TRBJ1-1,CASRLQVANTEAFF,TGTGCCAGCAGACTACAGGTGGCGAACACTGAAGCTTTCTTT
NA,NA,TRBV11-1,TRBJ2-1,CASNPNRDHNEQFF,TGTGCCAGCAACCCGAACAGGGATCACAATGAGCAGTTCTTC
few,NA,TRBV20-1,TRBJ1-1,CSASGESRANTEAFF,TGCAGTGCTAGTGGGGAGTCTAGGGCGAACACTGAAGCTTTCTTT
once,NA,TRBV11-3,TRBJ2-1,CASSLGREDEQFF,TGTGCCAGCAGCTTAGGAAGAGAAGATGAGCAGTTCTTC
few,NA,TRBV2,TRBJ1-1,CASSRHTGNTEAFF,TGTGCCAGCAGCCGTCATACTGGGAACACTGAAGCTTTCTTT
NA,TRBD2,TRBV29-1,TRBJ2-3,CSALRGANTDTQYF,TGCAGCGCCCTGCGGGGGGCAAACACAGATACGCAGTATTTT
NA,TRBD2,TRBV5-6,TRBJ2-5,CASSPRLAGAVQGETQYF,TGTGCCAGCAGCCCAAGACTAGCGGGAGCGGTACAGGGAGAGACCCAGTACTTC
NA,NA,TRBV5-4,TRBJ2-6,CASFLGAGSSGANVLTF,TGTGCCAGCTTCTTGGGGGCAGGGTCCTCTGGGGCCAACGTCCTGACTTTC
NA,NA,TRBV9,TRBJ1-1,CASSPGMATEAFF,TGTGCCAGCAGCCCCGGGATGGCCACTGAAGCTTTCTTT
once,NA,TRBV5-8,TRBJ2-5,CASSPAGGAGTQYF,TGTGCCAGCAGCCCGGCCGGGGGAGCGGGGACCCAGTACTTC
NA,TRBD1,TRBV6-5,TRBJ2-2,CASSTDRVNTGELFF,TGTGCCAGCAGCACCGACAGGGTTAACACCGGGGAGCTGTTTTTT
NA,NA,TRBV10-1,TRBJ2-5,CASTPQTGAGETQYF,TGCGCCAGCACCCCGCAAACGGGAGCGGGAGAGACCCAGTACTTC
few,TRBD1,TRBV24-1,TRBJ2-6,CATSDSHRGYSSGANVLTF,TGTGCCACCAGTGATTCGCACAGGGGGTATAGTTCTGGGGCCAACGTCCTGACTTTC
NA,TRBD2,TRBV2,TRBJ2-1,CASGEGSNEQFF,TGTGCCAGCGGGGAGGGGAGCAATGAGCAGTTCTTC
NA,TRBD1,TRBV24-1,TRBJ2-1,CATSDRQGLGNEQFF,TGTGCCACCAGTGACCGACAGGGTCTTGGCAATGAGCAGTTCTTC
NA,NA,TRBV9,TRBJ1-2,CASSVDPRGVNGYTF,TGTGCCAGCAGCGTAGACCCCCGGGGGGTGAACGGCTACACCTTC
NA,NA,TRBV12-5,TRBJ2-3,CASGLNLQSGLSDTQYF,TGTGCTAGTGGTTTGAACCTACAATCAGGGTTGTCGGATACGCAGTATTTT
NA,TRBD1,TRBV5-6,TRBJ2-7,CASSRSRTGAYEQYF,TGTGCCAGCAGTCGTTCCCGGACAGGGGCCTACGAGCAGTACTTC
NA,NA,TRBV18,TRBJ1-1,CASSPPDSEAFF,TGTGCCAGCTCACCACCGGACAGTGAAGCTTTCTTT
NA,NA,TRBV5-1,TRBJ1-1,CASSQRGNTEAFF,TGCGCCAGCAGCCAGCGGGGAAACACTGAAGCTTTCTTT
NA,NA,TRBV5-1,TRBJ1-1,CASSLDEYSTEAFF,TGCGCCAGCAGCTTGGACGAGTATTCGACTGAAGCTTTCTTT
NA,TRBD2,TRBV11-2,TRBJ2-5,CASSRAGRGETQYF,TGTGCCAGCAGCCGAGCGGGACGGGGAGAGACCCAGTACTTC
NA,TRBD2,TRBV5-4,TRBJ2-2,CASSTGTSGRGTGELFF,TGTGCCAGCAGCACCGGGACTAGCGGGAGGGGGACCGGGGAGCTGTTTTTT
once,NA,TRBV19,TRBJ1-2,CASTDQRPGRANYGYTF,TGTGCCAGTACCGATCAACGTCCAGGTCGAGCTAACTATGGCTACACCTTC
NA,NA,TRBV7-9,TRBJ1-1,CASSSQGEAFF,TGTGCCAGCAGCTCGCAGGGGGAAGCTTTCTTT
NA,TRBD2,TRBV7-2,TRBJ2-7,CASSLEGAGRVSYEQYF,TGTGCCAGCAGCTTAGAGGGAGCGGGGAGGGTCTCCTACGAGCAGTACTTC
NA,NA,TRBV19,TRBJ2-5,CASSISPYEGGETQYF,TGTGCCAGTAGTATTAGCCCTTATGAGGGAGGCGAGACCCAGTACTTC
NA,TRBD2,TRBV5-3,TRBJ2-3,CARSSKGLAGVSTDTQYF,TGTGCCAGAAGCTCAAAAGGGCTAGCGGGAGTTAGCACAGATACGCAGTATTTT
NA,NA,TRBV25-1,TRBJ2-5,CASSSTIETQYF,TGTGCCAGCAGTTCGACAATAGAGACCCAGTACTTC
NA,NA,TRBV30,TRBJ2-2,CAWSVFRVGDTGELFF,TGTGCCTGGAGTGTTTTTAGGGTGGGAGACACCGGGGAGCTGTTTTTT
NA,NA,TRBV2,TRBJ1-3,CASSEQALSSGNTIYF,TGTGCCAGCAGTGAACAGGCGCTGAGCTCTGGAAACACCATATATTTT
NA,NA,TRBV7-6,TRBJ2-7,CASSSQIGGSYEQYF,TGTGCCAGCAGCTCCCAGATAGGGGGCTCCTACGAGCAGTACTTC
few,TRBD2,TRBV18,TRBJ2-7,CASSRGLATDTYEQYF,TGTGCCAGCTCCCGAGGACTAGCGACTGACACCTACGAGCAGTACTTC
NA,TRBD2,TRBV12-3/TRBV12-4,TRBJ2-1,CASSRGLAVEQFF,TGTGCCAGCAGTCGGGGACTAGCTGTTGAGCAGTTCTTC
NA,NA,TRBV19,TRBJ2-1,CASSIERAGEQFF,TGTGCCAGTAGTATAGAGCGGGCAGGAGAGCAGTTCTTC
NA,TRBD2,TRBV4-2,TRBJ2-3,CASSQEASGRVTDTQYF,TGTGCCAGCAGCCAAGAGGCTAGCGGGAGGGTCACAGATACGCAGTATTTT
NA,NA,TRBV25-1,TRBJ1-5,CASSRGGNQPQHF,TGTGCCAGCAGTCGGGGTGGCAATCAGCCCCAGCATTTT
once,NA,TRBV7-9,TRBJ2-7,CASSLVAGRVAYEQYF,TGTGCCAGCAGCTTAGTAGCCGGGCGGGTTGCCTACGAGCAGTACTTC
NA,TRBD1,TRBV7-3,TRBJ1-2,CASSEQGNTMGYTF,TGTGCCAGCAGCGAACAGGGGAATACTATGGGCTACACCTTC
NA,TRBD1,TRBV5-1,TRBJ2-7,CASSPSGTAYEQYF,TGCGCCAGCAGTCCCTCCGGGACAGCCTACGAGCAGTACTTC
NA,NA,TRBV2,TRBJ2-7,CASKPRAYEQYF,TGTGCCAGCAAGCCCAGGGCCTACGAGCAGTACTTC
few,NA,TRBV30,TRBJ2-7,CAWSPLRDTYF,TGTGCCTGGAGCCCCCTCCGGGACACGTACTTC
few,TRBD1,TRBV4-3,TRBJ1-4,CASSFDRGEEKLFF,TGCGCCAGCAGCTTCGACAGGGGTGAAGAAAAACTGTTTTTT
NA,TRBD1,TRBV7-8,TRBJ1-5,CASSPIHRGPGQPQHF,TGTGCCAGCAGCCCTATACACAGGGGGCCCGGACAGCCCCAGCATTTT